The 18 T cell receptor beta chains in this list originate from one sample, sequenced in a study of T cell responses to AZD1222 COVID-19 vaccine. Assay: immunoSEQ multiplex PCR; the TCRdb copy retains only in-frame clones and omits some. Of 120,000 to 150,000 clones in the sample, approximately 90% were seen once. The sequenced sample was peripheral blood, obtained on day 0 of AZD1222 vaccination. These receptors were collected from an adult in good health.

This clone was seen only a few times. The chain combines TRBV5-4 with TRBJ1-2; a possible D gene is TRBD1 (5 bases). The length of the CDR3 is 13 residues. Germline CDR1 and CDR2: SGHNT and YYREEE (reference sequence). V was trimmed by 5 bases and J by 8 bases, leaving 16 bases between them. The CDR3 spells CASRTGGTRGYTF. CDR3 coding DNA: TGTGCCAGCAGGACCGGGGGGACGCGGGGCTACACCTTC.

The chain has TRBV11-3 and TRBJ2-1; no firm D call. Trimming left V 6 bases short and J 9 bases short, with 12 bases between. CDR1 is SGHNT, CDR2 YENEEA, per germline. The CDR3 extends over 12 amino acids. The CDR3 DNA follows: TGTGCCAGCAGTCAAAGGTCCGGTGAGCAGTTCTTC. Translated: CASSQRSGEQFF. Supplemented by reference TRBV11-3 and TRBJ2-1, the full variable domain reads EAGVVQSPRYKIIEKKQPVAFWCNPISGHNTLYWYLQNLGQGPELLIRYENEEAVDDSQLPKDRFSAERLKGVDSTLKIQPAELGDSAVYLCASSQRSGEQFFGPGTRLTVL.

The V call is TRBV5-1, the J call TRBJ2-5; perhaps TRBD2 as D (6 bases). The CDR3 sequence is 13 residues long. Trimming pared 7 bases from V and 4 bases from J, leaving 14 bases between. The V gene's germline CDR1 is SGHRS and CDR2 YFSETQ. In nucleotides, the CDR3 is TGCGCCAGCGTTTGGAGGGCCGGAGAGACCCAGTACTTC. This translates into CASVWRAGETQYF.

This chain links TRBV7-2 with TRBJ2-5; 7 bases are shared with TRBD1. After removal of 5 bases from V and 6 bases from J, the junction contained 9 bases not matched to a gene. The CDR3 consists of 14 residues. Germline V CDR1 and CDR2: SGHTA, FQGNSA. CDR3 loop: CASSGQQGPQTQYF. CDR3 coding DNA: TGTGCCAGCAGCGGCCAACAGGGGCCCCAGACCCAGTACTTC.

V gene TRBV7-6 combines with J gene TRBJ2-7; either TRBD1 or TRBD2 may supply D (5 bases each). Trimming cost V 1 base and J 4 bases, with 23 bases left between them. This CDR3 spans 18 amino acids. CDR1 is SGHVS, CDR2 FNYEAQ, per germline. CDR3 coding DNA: TGTGCCAGCAGCTTAGGAGGGACCGGCGGCAAAAGGCGGTACGAGCAGTACTTC. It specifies CASSLGGTGGKRRYEQYF.

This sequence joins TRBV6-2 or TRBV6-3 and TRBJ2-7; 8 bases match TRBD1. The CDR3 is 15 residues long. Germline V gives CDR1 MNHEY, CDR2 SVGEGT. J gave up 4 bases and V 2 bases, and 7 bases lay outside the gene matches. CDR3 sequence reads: CASSYADRGIYEQYF. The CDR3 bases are TGTGCCAGCAGTTACGCTGACAGGGGTATTTACGAGCAGTACTTC.

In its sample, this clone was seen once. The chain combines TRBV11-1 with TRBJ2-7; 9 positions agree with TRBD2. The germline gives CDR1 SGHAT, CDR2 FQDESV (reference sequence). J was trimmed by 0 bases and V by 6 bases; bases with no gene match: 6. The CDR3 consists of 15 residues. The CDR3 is CASRPLAGSSYEQYF. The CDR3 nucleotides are TGTGCCAGCAGGCCCCTAGCGGGGAGCTCCTACGAGCAGTACTTC.

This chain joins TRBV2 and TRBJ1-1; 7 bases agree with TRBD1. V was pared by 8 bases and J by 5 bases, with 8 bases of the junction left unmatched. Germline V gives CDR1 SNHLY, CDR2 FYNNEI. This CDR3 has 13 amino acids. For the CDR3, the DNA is TGTGCCAGCTTGTACAGGGGAGTTACTGAAGCTTTCTTT. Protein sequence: CASLYRGVTEAFF.

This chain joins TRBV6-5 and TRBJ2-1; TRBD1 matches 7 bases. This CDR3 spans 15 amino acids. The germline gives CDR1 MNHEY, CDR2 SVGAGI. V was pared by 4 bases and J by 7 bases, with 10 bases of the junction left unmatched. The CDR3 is CASSWTGTVRNEQFF. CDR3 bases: TGTGCCAGCAGTTGGACCGGGACAGTAAGGAATGAGCAGTTCTTC.

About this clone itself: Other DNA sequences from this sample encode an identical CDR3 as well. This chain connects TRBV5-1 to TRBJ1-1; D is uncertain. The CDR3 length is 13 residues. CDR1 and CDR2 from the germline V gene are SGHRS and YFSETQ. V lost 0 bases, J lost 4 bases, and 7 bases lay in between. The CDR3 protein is CASSLEGSTEAFF. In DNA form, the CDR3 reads TGCGCCAGCAGCTTGGAGGGCAGCACTGAAGCTTTCTTT.

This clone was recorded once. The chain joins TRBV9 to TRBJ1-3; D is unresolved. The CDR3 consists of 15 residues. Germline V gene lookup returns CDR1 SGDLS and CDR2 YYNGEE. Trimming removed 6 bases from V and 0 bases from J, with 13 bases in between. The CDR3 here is CASTHGESSGNTIYF. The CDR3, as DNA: TGTGCCAGCACCCATGGGGAGAGCTCTGGAAACACCATATATTTT.

The CDR3 protein is CASRGQVAGELFF. CDR3 nucleotides: TGTGCCAGCAGGGGACAGGTTGCAGGGGAGCTGTTTTTT. The genes are TRBV28 and TRBJ2-2; 8 positions match TRBD1. V shed 6 bases, J shed 8 bases, and the junction held 5 bases outside the gene matches. Germline-derived CDR1 and CDR2 are MDHEN and SYDVKM. The CDR3 extends over 13 amino acids.

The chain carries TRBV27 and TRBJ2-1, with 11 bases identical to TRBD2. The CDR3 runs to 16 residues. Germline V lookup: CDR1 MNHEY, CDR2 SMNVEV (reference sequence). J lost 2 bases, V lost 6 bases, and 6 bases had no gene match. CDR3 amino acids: CASSTSGRGAYNEQFF. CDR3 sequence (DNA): TGTGCCAGCAGCACTAGCGGGAGAGGCGCCTACAATGAGCAGTTCTTC.

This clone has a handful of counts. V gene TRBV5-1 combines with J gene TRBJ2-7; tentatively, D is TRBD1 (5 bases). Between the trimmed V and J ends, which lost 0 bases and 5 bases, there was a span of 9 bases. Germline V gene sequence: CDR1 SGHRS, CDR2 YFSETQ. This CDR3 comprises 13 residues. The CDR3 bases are TGCGCCAGCAGCTTGGATCAGGGCCACGAGCAGTACTTC. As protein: CASSLDQGHEQYF.

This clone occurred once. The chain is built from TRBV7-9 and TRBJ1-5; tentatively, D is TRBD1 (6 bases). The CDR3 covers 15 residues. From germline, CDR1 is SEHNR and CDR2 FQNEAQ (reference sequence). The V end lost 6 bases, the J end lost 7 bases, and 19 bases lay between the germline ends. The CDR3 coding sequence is TGTGCCAGCAGTCAAAATGGGGGCCCGGGGCAGCCCCAGCATTTT. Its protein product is CASSQNGGPGQPQHF.

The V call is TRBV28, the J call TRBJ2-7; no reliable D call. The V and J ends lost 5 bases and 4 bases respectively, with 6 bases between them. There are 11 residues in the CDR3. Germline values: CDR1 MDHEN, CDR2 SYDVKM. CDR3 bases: TGTGCCAGCAGTGTCCCTTACGAGCAGTACTTC. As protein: CASSVPYEQYF.

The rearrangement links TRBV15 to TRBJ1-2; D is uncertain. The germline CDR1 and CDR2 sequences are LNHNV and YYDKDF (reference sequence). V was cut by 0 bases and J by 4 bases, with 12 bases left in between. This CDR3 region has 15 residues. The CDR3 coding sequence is TGTGCCACCAGCAGAGATACAGTAACTGTCTATGGCTACACCTTC. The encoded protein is CATSRDTVTVYGYTF. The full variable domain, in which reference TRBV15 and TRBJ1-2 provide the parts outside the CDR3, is DAMVIQNPRYQVTQFGKPVTLSCSQTLNHNVMYWYQQKSSQAPKLLFHYYDKDFNNEADTPDNFQSRRPNTSFCFLDIRSPGLGDTAMYLCATSRDTVTVYGYTFGSGTRLTVV.

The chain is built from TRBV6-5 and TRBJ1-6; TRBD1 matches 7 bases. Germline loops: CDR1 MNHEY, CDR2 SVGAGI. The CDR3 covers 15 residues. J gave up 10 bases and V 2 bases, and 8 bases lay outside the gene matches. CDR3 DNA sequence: TGTGCCAGCAGTTACGCGGACAGGAAATCCTCACCCCTCCACTTT. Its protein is CASSYADRKSSPLHF.